The present T cell receptor (beta chain) was sequenced within a study of blood T cell repertoires in COVID-19. TCRdb's copy holds only in-frame clones and misses some; the assay was immunoSEQ multiplex PCR. Of hundreds of thousands of clones in the sample, about 80% were seen once. Cohort placement rested on clinical history that participants reported themselves. V was clipped by 5 bases and J by 5 bases; unmatched bases: 9. The CDR3 sequence is 15 residues long. The germline V gene encodes CDR1 LNHDA and CDR2 SQIVND (reference sequence). The specimen was PBMCs or T cells enriched from blood (not recorded which). This TCR was sampled from a woman in her forties or fifties who had been exposed to COVID-19. The genes are TRBV19 and TRBJ1-2; 9 nucleotides align to TRBD1. CDR3 in amino acids: CASSLLTGTGYGYTF. DNA of the CDR3: TGTGCCAGTAGTTTATTAACCGGGACAGGGTATGGCTACACCTTC.